This section outlines one TCR beta chain sequence together with its context. This sample is drawn from a study of T cells after yellow fever vaccination. TCRdb re-derived calls from the 5' RACE reads in MiXCR, one entry per CDR3 protein. Of 140,000 to 150,000 distinct CDR3 sequences listed, under 8% were seen once; the top ten hold approximately 0.61%. The origin of this receptor is a young man who received the YFV17D yellow fever vaccine. The sample consisted of CD4+ T cells sorted from PBMCs, taken 10 days after the yellow fever booster vaccination.

The CDR3 sequence: CASSFAPPGEQYF. DNA for the CDR3: TGTGCCAGCAGCTTTGCCCCCCCCGGCGAGCAGTACTTC. This chain joins TRBV7-2 and TRBJ2-7; D is uncertain. Germline loops: CDR1 SGHTA, CDR2 FQGNSA. Trimming stripped 3 bases from V and 6 bases from J, with 12 bases between. The CDR3 has 13 amino acids.